The following is a TCR beta chain sequence with its context. The protocol was immunoSEQ multiplex PCR, while the TCRdb copy is restricted to in-frame clones and leaves out a portion. The table shows more than 120,000 clones, with about 91% occurring only once. The CDR3 loop spans 16 amino acids. The data are from a study of control samples from healthy donors and cancer patients. This TCR derives from a man aged 25 to 40 in good health. The specimen sequenced was blood. V gene TRBV1 combines with J gene TRBJ2-7; the D call in the table, TRBD2, was not verified against the DNA. TRBV1 is noted as a pseudogene. The CDR3 DNA follows: TGCACCAGCAGCCGAGTGTACGGGACTAGCGGGGTCGAGCAGTACTTC. Translation gives CTSSRVYGTSGVEQYF.